This TCR beta chain emerged from a study of Ad26.COV2.S vaccination and SARS-CoV-2 variants. This CDR3 comprises 16 residues. V lost 2 bases, J lost 5 bases, and 18 bases lay in between. Germline V gene sequence: CDR1 MNHEY, CDR2 SVGEGT. Treatment specified: about 20 received Ad26.COV2.S at low or high dose, single or two shots; about 5 received placebo; per-sample allocation not given. Samples came from day 63 after the first vaccine or placebo injection. TCRdb's table, derived via immunoSEQ multiplex PCR, lists solely in-frame clones and lacks some. Of 300,000 to 400,000 clones in the sample, roughly 87% were seen once. Study-level findings and limits: Non-spike TCR breadth did not differ much between vaccine and placebo recipients.

With respect to this clone: The antigen is not known.

The clonotype originates from a person aged 18 to 59 who received the Ad26.COV2.S COVID-19 vaccine or a placebo. The chain uses TRBV6-2 or TRBV6-3 and TRBJ2-5; possible D gene TRBD2, 6 bases. The sequencing used peripheral blood, collected in a trial of Ad26.COV2.S vaccine versus placebo. Written as DNA, the CDR3 is TGTGCCAGCAGTTACCCCTATGATAGCGGACGGGAGACCCAGTACTTC. This sequence encodes CASSYPYDSGRETQYF.